The TCR beta chain under discussion was sequenced for a study of early T cells in non-severe SARS-CoV-2 infection (dated by TCRdb to the early 2020s). Background on the whole study: TCR sequencing used bulk RNA from unsorted whole blood, so alpha and beta chains could not be paired. What the research found in general, with its limitations: Matching against VDJdb was skewed toward anti-spike CD8 responses, likely underestimated virus-specific expansions, and missed private and CD4 specificities.

This clonotype was recorded many times. Its antigen target is currently unknown. No qualities accompany the bases; no much larger clone lies one base away. Germline trimming amounts to 7 bases on V and 5 bases on J, with 4 as the count of junction bases outside the gene matches. The CDR1 and CDR2 encoded by the germline V gene are ENHRY and SYGVKD. Including the terminal cysteine and phenylalanine, the CDR3 comprises 15 residues. Just the 45-base CDR3 DNA is kept, in frame starting at base 1. Receptors were amplified or captured by 5' RACE. The sample was run on a NextSeq 500. In the TCR library protocol, unique molecular identifiers were attached to individual cDNA molecules to correct for PCR bias and sequencing error. Sequencing covered both TCR alpha and beta chains, and within each sample the abundances of alpha and beta sequences were tightly co-correlated. In the authors' own workflow: Decombinator V4 was used to annotate the V gene, J gene and CDR3 of the TCR sequences. Expanded TCRs were defined as changing significantly between any two time points under a Poisson model with p below 0.0001. TCR abundances were normalised to the total number of TCRs sequenced per sample and expressed as counts per million. MAIT TCRs were defined by TRAV1-2 paired with TRAJ12, TRAJ20 or TRAJ33, and iNKT TCRs by TRAV10 paired with TRAJ18. VDJdb, accessed on 1 November 2021, was searched for TCRs annotated for CMV, EBV and SARS-CoV-2, and TCRs annotated for more than one antigen were excluded. Starting from the raw public reads, TCRdb applied fastp trimming at Q25, assembled clones with MiXCR and retained in-frame beta chains. Rows with a matching CDR3 protein are joined into one entry that keeps the most common DNA and genes. These V and J calls rely on TCRdb rather than the paper's analysis. This sample lists tens of thousands of distinct CDR3 sequences; roughly 8% were detected once. The ten largest clonotypes hold around 12% of the sample.

The study was a case-control design nested within a healthcare worker cohort in London, UK, with weekly nasopharyngeal swab PCR tests and blood sampling. Healthcare workers were recruited between 23 and 31 March 2020, during the week of the UK lockdown, and were followed weekly for up to roughly 16 weeks. The clonotype was recovered from an adult who was a healthcare worker with PCR-confirmed SARS-CoV-2 infection or an uninfected control (not recorded which). The rearrangement combines TRBV10-3 with TRBJ2-3; 15 bases in between match TRBD2. Sequencing was performed on whole blood, taken at baseline. The bases are TGTGCCATCACCACGGGACTAGCGGGGGGAGATACGCAGTATTTT. It specifies CAITTGLAGGDTQYF.